This TCR beta chain originates from a study of blood T cells in healthy people across ages. The study's findings and limits: In older individuals, TCR beta diversity per million T cells was lower, falling roughly linearly with age.

Caucasian, healthy and from Russia, the donors were aged between roughly 6 and 95. RNA extraction gave at least 5.5 micrograms of total RNA per sample. The second PCR ran 7 to 11 cycles with a sample-barcoded 5' primer and J-beta primers. Each CDR3 protein is one row after TCRdb ran MiXCR on the 5' RACE reads. The table has roughly 720,000 distinct CDR3 sequences, about 48% seen once. With respect to this clonotype: Its specificity is unknown.

The germline gives CDR1 DFQATT, CDR2 SNEGSKA (reference sequence). CDR3 length: 14 residues. Trimming left V 1 base short and J 2 bases short, with 12 bases between. The material sequenced was blood. The V and J genes are TRBV20-1 and TRBJ2-7; D gene uncertain. This TCR came from a man older than 75 in good health. CDR3 DNA: TGCAGTGCTAGAGGTTGGGGTGGGGCCTACGAGCAGTACTTC. It is translated as CSARGWGGAYEQYF.